A selection of T cell receptor beta chains follows, all from one sample in a study of CD8+ T cells in alopecia areata. Here immunoSEQ multiplex PCR was the method, and the copy in TCRdb shows in-frame clones only, minus some. There are hundreds of thousands of clones in the sample; approximately 65% occur only once, and more than 1% lies in the top ten. The starting material was CD4+ T cells sorted from blood, obtained between weeks 44 and 45, from a patient treated with tofacitinib. The receptors come from a human donor with alopecia areata. Each CDR3 is given with its conserved first and last residue. D genes are given only for firm matches. The size field is filled for only some rows; it gives once, few, many or a size class.

d_gene: TRBD2
v_gene: TRBV7-8
j_gene: TRBJ2-1
abundance: -
CDR3nt: TGTGCCAGCAGCTTAGTTAGCGGGGGGGCCTTCAATGAGCAGTTCTTC
CDR3aa: CASSLVSGGAFNEQFF

d_gene: -
v_gene: TRBV27
j_gene: TRBJ2-4
abundance: -
CDR3nt: TGTGCCAGCAGTCCCGTAGCCAAAAACATTCAGTACTTC
CDR3aa: CASSPVAKNIQYF

d_gene: -
v_gene: TRBV25-1
j_gene: TRBJ1-2
abundance: -
CDR3nt: TGTGCCAGCAGTGAATTGACAGGAGGCGGCTACACCTTC
CDR3aa: CASSELTGGGYTF

d_gene: -
v_gene: TRBV29-1
j_gene: TRBJ2-7
abundance: -
CDR3nt: TGCAGCGCCGCTTCAGGATCCTACGAGCAGTACTTC
CDR3aa: CSAASGSYEQYF

d_gene: -
v_gene: TRBV7-2
j_gene: TRBJ2-5
abundance: -
CDR3nt: TGTGCCAGCAGCTTGCAGGGGGGACCTCAAGAGACCCAGTACTTC
CDR3aa: CASSLQGGPQETQYF

d_gene: -
v_gene: TRBV15
j_gene: TRBJ2-1
abundance: -
CDR3nt: TGTGCCACCAGAGAGTCCCTAGACGGTCCCAATGAGCAGTTCTTC
CDR3aa: CATRESLDGPNEQFF

d_gene: -
v_gene: TRBV4-3
j_gene: TRBJ2-3
abundance: -
CDR3nt: TGCGCCAGCAGCCAAGAACCCATGAGCACAGATACGCAGTATTTT
CDR3aa: CASSQEPMSTDTQYF

d_gene: TRBD1
v_gene: TRBV5-1
j_gene: TRBJ2-7
abundance: -
CDR3nt: TGCGCCAGCAGCTACGGGACAGTAAACTACGAGCAGTACTTC
CDR3aa: CASSYGTVNYEQYF

d_gene: -
v_gene: TRBV19
j_gene: TRBJ1-5
abundance: -
CDR3nt: TGTGCCAGTACGTACGGGCACCTTAGCAATCAGCCCCAGCATTTT
CDR3aa: CASTYGHLSNQPQHF

d_gene: TRBD1
v_gene: TRBV29-1
j_gene: TRBJ1-2
abundance: -
CDR3nt: TGCAGCGCAGGACAGGACAACTATGGCTACACCTTC
CDR3aa: CSAGQDNYGYTF

d_gene: TRBD1
v_gene: TRBV5-4
j_gene: TRBJ2-1
abundance: -
CDR3nt: TGTGCCAGCAAGGACAGGGGGACCTATGAGCAGTTCTTC
CDR3aa: CASKDRGTYEQFF

d_gene: -
v_gene: TRBV7-2
j_gene: TRBJ2-3
abundance: -
CDR3nt: TGTGCCAGCAGCCCTCGAGGACCCACAGATACGCAGTATTTT
CDR3aa: CASSPRGPTDTQYF

d_gene: -
v_gene: TRBV2
j_gene: TRBJ2-7
abundance: -
CDR3nt: TGTGCCAGCAGTCTACAGGGAACAGGCTCCTACGAGCAGTACTTC
CDR3aa: CASSLQGTGSYEQYF

d_gene: -
v_gene: TRBV7-3
j_gene: TRBJ2-3
abundance: -
CDR3nt: TGTGCCAGCAGCTTAGGCGAGTTTCCGGCGGATACGCAGTATTTT
CDR3aa: CASSLGEFPADTQYF

d_gene: -
v_gene: TRBV29-1
j_gene: TRBJ1-1
abundance: -
CDR3nt: TGCAGCGTTTTTGACAGGACGAACACTGAAGCTTTCTTT
CDR3aa: CSVFDRTNTEAFF

d_gene: -
v_gene: TRBV5-1
j_gene: TRBJ2-3
abundance: -
CDR3nt: TGCGCCAGCAGCAGTGGTCGGGATACGCAGTATTTT
CDR3aa: CASSSGRDTQYF

d_gene: TRBD2
v_gene: TRBV5-6
j_gene: TRBJ2-1
abundance: once
CDR3nt: TGTGCCAGCAGCTACTTGGGGGGGTCCACCTACAATGAGCAGTTCTTC
CDR3aa: CASSYLGGSTYNEQFF

d_gene: -
v_gene: TRBV6-6
j_gene: TRBJ1-1
abundance: once
CDR3nt: TGTGCCACCATCCCCGGTGGGAACCCTCTTGAAGCTTTCTTT
CDR3aa: CATIPGGNPLEAFF

d_gene: -
v_gene: TRBV20-1
j_gene: TRBJ2-1
abundance: -
CDR3nt: TGCAGTGCTAGATGGAATGAGCAGTTCTTC
CDR3aa: CSARWNEQFF

d_gene: TRBD1
v_gene: TRBV11-3
j_gene: TRBJ2-1
abundance: -
CDR3nt: TGTGCCAGCAGCTTATCGGGACAGGGTTCCTACAATGAGCAGTTCTTC
CDR3aa: CASSLSGQGSYNEQFF

d_gene: TRBD1
v_gene: TRBV29-1
j_gene: TRBJ1-1
abundance: -
CDR3nt: TGCAGCGTGTATACAGGGGGCAGGGGTCCTTTCTTT
CDR3aa: CSVYTGGRGPFF

d_gene: -
v_gene: TRBV15
j_gene: TRBJ2-3
abundance: -
CDR3nt: TGTGCCACCAGCAGAGAGGGGGTGGGTACGCAGTATTTT
CDR3aa: CATSREGVGTQYF

d_gene: -
v_gene: TRBV10-3
j_gene: TRBJ2-1
abundance: -
CDR3nt: TGTGCCATCAGTGAGTCGACCGATAATGAGCAGTTCTTC
CDR3aa: CAISESTDNEQFF

d_gene: TRBD1
v_gene: TRBV29-1
j_gene: TRBJ2-2
abundance: -
CDR3nt: TGCAGCGTCCAGAGACAGGGGGTCGGTTCCGGGGAGCTGTTTTTT
CDR3aa: CSVQRQGVGSGELFF

d_gene: TRBD1
v_gene: TRBV6-4
j_gene: TRBJ2-6
abundance: medium-sized
CDR3nt: TGTGCCAGCAGTGACTCGGCAGGGGGCGGTGGGGCCAACGTCCTGACTTTC
CDR3aa: CASSDSAGGGGANVLTF

d_gene: -
v_gene: TRBV14
j_gene: TRBJ1-1
abundance: -
CDR3nt: TGTGCCAGCAGCCAAGATTGGGCCTCGAACACTGAAGCTTTCTTT
CDR3aa: CASSQDWASNTEAFF

d_gene: -
v_gene: TRBV2
j_gene: TRBJ2-3
abundance: -
CDR3nt: TGTGCCAGGGGCACGGGAAGCACAGATACGCAGTATTTT
CDR3aa: CARGTGSTDTQYF

d_gene: -
v_gene: TRBV5-4
j_gene: TRBJ2-7
abundance: -
CDR3nt: TGTGCCAGCAGCTCCGCTCGAGGGGTGGGCGAGCAGTACTTC
CDR3aa: CASSSARGVGEQYF

d_gene: -
v_gene: TRBV30
j_gene: TRBJ1-1
abundance: -
CDR3nt: TGTGCCTGGAGAACAGGGTACGACACTGAAGCTTTCTTT
CDR3aa: CAWRTGYDTEAFF

d_gene: -
v_gene: TRBV5-1
j_gene: TRBJ2-1
abundance: -
CDR3nt: TGCGCCAGCAGCTTGTCGGGGAGCTCCTACAATGAGCAGTTCTTC
CDR3aa: CASSLSGSSYNEQFF

d_gene: -
v_gene: TRBV29-1
j_gene: TRBJ2-7
abundance: few
CDR3nt: TGCAGCGTCGAGGGGGTCCACTACGAGCAGTACTTC
CDR3aa: CSVEGVHYEQYF

d_gene: -
v_gene: TRBV29-1
j_gene: TRBJ1-1
abundance: -
CDR3nt: TGCAGCGTTGAAAGACAGGCCACGAACACTGAAGCTTTCTTT
CDR3aa: CSVERQATNTEAFF

d_gene: TRBD1
v_gene: TRBV7-8
j_gene: TRBJ1-2
abundance: few
CDR3nt: TGTGCCAGCAGCCCGGGCGGGACAGACTATGGCTACACCTTC
CDR3aa: CASSPGGTDYGYTF

d_gene: -
v_gene: TRBV19
j_gene: TRBJ2-3
abundance: -
CDR3nt: TGTGCCACCGCCGAGGAGACCACAGATACGCAGTATTTT
CDR3aa: CATAEETTDTQYF

d_gene: -
v_gene: TRBV5-6
j_gene: TRBJ1-1
abundance: -
CDR3nt: TGTGCCAGCAGCTCACAGGGTGAGGGGAACACTGAAGCTTTCTTT
CDR3aa: CASSSQGEGNTEAFF

d_gene: -
v_gene: TRBV5-1
j_gene: TRBJ2-5
abundance: -
CDR3nt: TGCGCCAGCAGCTTGTCCCAGGGGGGCCAAGAGACCCAGTACTTC
CDR3aa: CASSLSQGGQETQYF

d_gene: -
v_gene: TRBV6-4
j_gene: TRBJ2-3
abundance: -
CDR3nt: TGTGCCAGCAGTGACTTGGAAGGCGCAGATACGCAGTATTTT
CDR3aa: CASSDLEGADTQYF

d_gene: TRBD1
v_gene: TRBV11-2
j_gene: TRBJ2-3
abundance: -
CDR3nt: TGTGCCAGCAGCAAAAAGACAGGGGTGGTCCCAGATACGCAGTATTTT
CDR3aa: CASSKKTGVVPDTQYF

d_gene: -
v_gene: TRBV29-1
j_gene: TRBJ1-2
abundance: -
CDR3nt: TGCAGCGTTAGTCCGGGGGAAGGTGGCTACACCTTC
CDR3aa: CSVSPGEGGYTF

d_gene: -
v_gene: TRBV5-1
j_gene: TRBJ1-1
abundance: -
CDR3nt: TGCGCCAGCAGCTTTTCAGAGAACACTGAAGCTTTCTTT
CDR3aa: CASSFSENTEAFF

d_gene: -
v_gene: TRBV30
j_gene: TRBJ1-6
abundance: -
CDR3nt: TGTGCCTGGTCTCCGCAGGGGTCTTCACCCCTCCACTTT
CDR3aa: CAWSPQGSSPLHF

d_gene: -
v_gene: TRBV7-8
j_gene: TRBJ1-2
abundance: -
CDR3nt: TGTGCCAGCAGCCACCTGGACACTGGTGGCTACACCTTC
CDR3aa: CASSHLDTGGYTF

d_gene: TRBD1
v_gene: TRBV25-1
j_gene: TRBJ1-6
abundance: -
CDR3nt: TGTGCCAGCAAAGGACAGGGAAATTCACCCCTCCACTTT
CDR3aa: CASKGQGNSPLHF

d_gene: TRBD1
v_gene: TRBV29-1
j_gene: TRBJ1-2
abundance: -
CDR3nt: TGCAGCGTGGCCGCTACAGGGGTGGAAACCCGACGCCTTCCATACGGCTACACCTTC
CDR3aa: CSVAATGVETRRLPYGYTF

d_gene: -
v_gene: TRBV11-2
j_gene: TRBJ2-1
abundance: few
CDR3nt: TGTGCCAGCAGCATCGTTCCCCAAGCTGCGCAGTTCTTC
CDR3aa: CASSIVPQAAQFF

d_gene: TRBD1
v_gene: TRBV30
j_gene: TRBJ2-7
abundance: once
CDR3nt: TGTGCCTGGAGTGCACGGAGGACAGGGGCTTTCTCCTACGAGCAGTACTTC
CDR3aa: CAWSARRTGAFSYEQYF

d_gene: -
v_gene: TRBV29-1
j_gene: TRBJ2-7
abundance: -
CDR3nt: TGCAGCGTTGCGGTGGCTCCAACTACCTACGAGCAGTACTTC
CDR3aa: CSVAVAPTTYEQYF

d_gene: -
v_gene: TRBV5-6
j_gene: TRBJ2-1
abundance: -
CDR3nt: TGTGCCAGCAGCCCCGGACCGAACTACAATGAGCAGTTCTTC
CDR3aa: CASSPGPNYNEQFF

d_gene: -
v_gene: TRBV18
j_gene: TRBJ1-1
abundance: -
CDR3nt: TGTGCCAGCTCAGGACCCAACACTGAAGCTTTCTTT
CDR3aa: CASSGPNTEAFF

d_gene: TRBD1
v_gene: TRBV29-1
j_gene: TRBJ2-7
abundance: -
CDR3nt: TGCAGCGTCTCCAGGGGGAGTCGGGAGCAGTACTTC
CDR3aa: CSVSRGSREQYF

d_gene: -
v_gene: TRBV7-9
j_gene: TRBJ2-7
abundance: -
CDR3nt: TGTGCCAGCAGCAAGACCCCTCCCGGTGAGCAGTACTTC
CDR3aa: CASSKTPPGEQYF

d_gene: TRBD2
v_gene: TRBV9
j_gene: TRBJ2-3
abundance: -
CDR3nt: TGTGCCAGCAGCGTAGGAACTAGCGGGTCAGATACGCAGTATTTT
CDR3aa: CASSVGTSGSDTQYF